This T cell receptor beta chain came from a study of molecular identifiers for immune sequencing clone quantification. The germline V and J ends were trimmed by 2 bases and 4 bases, with 9 bases remaining between them. CDR1 and CDR2 (germline): MGHRA, YSYEKL. The CDR3 runs 15 residues. This clonotype has more than one count but fewer than ten. As yet, its antigen is unknown. TCRdb recomputed calls from the PCR reads with MiXCR, one row per CDR3 protein. The sample includes just under 650,000 distinct CDR3 sequences, around 20% of them seen just once. Whole-study findings and limits: In cases of identical TCR molecules sharing a barcode, highly expanded clone sizes could be underestimated.

The clonotype was recovered from a human donor in good health. Some libraries in this study had Jurkat cell RNA spiked in. This chain connects TRBV4-1 to TRBJ1-6, with D possibly TRBD1 on 5 matching bases. Source material: naive CD8+ T cells from blood, with Jurkat cell RNA spiked in. The subset denotes: FACS-sorted CD8+CD4-CCR7+CD45RA+ naive T cells. CDR3 sequence: CASSQKSGYNSPLHF. CDR3 DNA: TGCGCCAGCAGCCAAAAGTCAGGGTATAATTCACCCCTCCACTTT.